The entry below gives a single T cell receptor (beta chain) sequence along with its context. Its cognate antigen is unknown. This specimen comes from a study of shared clonotypes between healthy human individuals. Study-wide points: Even with large depth, rarefaction showed that sorted-subset sequencing was incomplete. Naive subsets, compared against memory subsets, generally had larger estimated richness values. It was the few donors that limited the genetic and exposure-history diversity represented.

Each donor was a Caucasian adult residing in Nashville, Tennessee. Libraries were prepared by immunoSEQ multiplex PCR; TCRdb keeps only in-frame clonotypes and omits some of them. The sample carries approximately 1,500,000 clones, roughly 96% recorded once. The clonotype comes from a man aged 25 to 45 in good health. Source material: naive CD4+ T cells sorted from blood. Documented subset: CD45RA+ positively selected.

CDR3 DNA: TGCGCCAGCAGCGCGGGATATAGCAATCAGCCCCAGCATTTT. This sequence encodes CASSAGYSNQPQHF. The chain has TRBV4-1 and TRBJ1-5; D is uncertain. V was clipped by 5 bases and J by 0 bases, with 8 bases between them. This CDR3 has 14 amino acids. Germline V CDR1 and CDR2: MGHRA, YSYEKL.